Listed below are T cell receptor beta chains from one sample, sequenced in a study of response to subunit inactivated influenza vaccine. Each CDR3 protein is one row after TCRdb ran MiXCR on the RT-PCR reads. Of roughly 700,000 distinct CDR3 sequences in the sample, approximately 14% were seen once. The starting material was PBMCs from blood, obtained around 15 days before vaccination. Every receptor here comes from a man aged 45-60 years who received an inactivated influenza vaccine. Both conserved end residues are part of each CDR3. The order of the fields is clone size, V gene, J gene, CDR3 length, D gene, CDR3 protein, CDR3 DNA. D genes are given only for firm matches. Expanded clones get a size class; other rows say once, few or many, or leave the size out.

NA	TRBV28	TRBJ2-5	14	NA	CASSLSLVEETQYF	TGTGCCAGCAGTTTATCTTTAGTAGAGGAGACCCAGTACTTC
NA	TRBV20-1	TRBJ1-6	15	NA	CSAPPEDRTNSPLHF	TGCAGTGCCCCCCCCGAGGACCGGACCAATTCACCCCTCCACTTT
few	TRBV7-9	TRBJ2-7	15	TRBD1	CASSRRTGHVDEQYF	TGTGCCAGCAGCCGACGGACAGGGCACGTTGACGAGCAGTACTTC
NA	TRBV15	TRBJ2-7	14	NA	CATSRVGGGYEQYF	TGTGCCACCAGCAGAGTCGGGGGCGGTTACGAGCAGTACTTC
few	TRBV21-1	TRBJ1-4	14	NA	CASRQRRVEEKLFF	TGTGCCAGCAGACAGAGGCGGGTTGAGGAAAAACTGTTTTTT
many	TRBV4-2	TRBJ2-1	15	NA	CASSQGTSSYNEQFF	TGTGCCAGCAGCCAAGGTACCAGCTCCTACAATGAGCAGTTCTTC
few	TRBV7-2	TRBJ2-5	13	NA	CASSEGPGRTQYF	TGTGCCAGCAGCGAGGGACCCGGCAGGACCCAGTACTTC
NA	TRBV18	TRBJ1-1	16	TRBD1	CASSSSGQGAYTEAFF	TGTGCCAGCTCATCATCGGGCCAGGGGGCCTACACTGAAGCTTTCTTT
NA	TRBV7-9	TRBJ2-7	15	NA	CASSSSTGTSYEQYF	TGTGCCAGCAGCTCATCCACCGGGACAAGCTACGAGCAGTACTTC
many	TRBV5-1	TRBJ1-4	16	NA	CASSLDPGRRDEKLFF	TGCGCCAGCAGCTTGGATCCGGGCAGAAGAGATGAAAAACTGTTTTTT
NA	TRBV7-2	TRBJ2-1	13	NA	CASSINRVGEQFF	TGTGCCAGCAGCATCAACAGGGTGGGTGAGCAGTTCTTC
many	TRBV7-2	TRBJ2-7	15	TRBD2	CASSETSGSSYEQYF	TGTGCCAGCAGCGAGACTAGCGGGAGCTCCTACGAGCAGTACTTC
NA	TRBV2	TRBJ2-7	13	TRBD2	CASNGGGAYEQYF	TGTGCCAGCAACGGGGGAGGGGCCTACGAGCAGTACTTC
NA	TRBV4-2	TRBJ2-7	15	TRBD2	CASSQGAGGNDEQYF	TGTGCCAGCAGCCAAGGGGCGGGGGGCAACGACGAGCAGTACTTC
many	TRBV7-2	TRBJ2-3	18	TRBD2	CASSPGTSGGALTDTQYF	TGTGCCAGCAGTCCCGGGACTAGCGGGGGTGCCCTCACAGATACGCAGTATTTT
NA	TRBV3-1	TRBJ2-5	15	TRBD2	CASSPLTSGGETQYF	TGTGCCAGCAGCCCCCTAACTAGCGGAGGGGAGACCCAGTACTTC
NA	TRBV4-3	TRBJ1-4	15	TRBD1	CASSQPGQGNEKLFF	TGCGCCAGCAGCCAGCCGGGACAGGGAAATGAAAAACTGTTTTTT
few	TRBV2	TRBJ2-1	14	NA	CASVSADSYNEQFF	TGTGCCAGCGTTTCGGCGGACAGTTACAATGAGCAGTTCTTC
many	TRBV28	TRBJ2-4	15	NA	CASSRGFGAKNIQYF	TGTGCCAGCAGTCGAGGGTTTGGGGCCAAAAACATTCAGTACTTC
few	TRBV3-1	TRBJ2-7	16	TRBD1	CASSQDGQGWAYEQYF	TGTGCCAGCAGCCAAGACGGACAGGGATGGGCCTACGAGCAGTACTTC
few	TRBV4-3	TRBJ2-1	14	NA	CASSQEPHYNEQFF	TGCGCCAGCAGCCAAGAGCCCCATTACAATGAGCAGTTCTTC
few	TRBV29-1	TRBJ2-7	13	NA	CSVEDEDSYEQYF	TGCAGCGTTGAAGACGAGGACAGCTACGAGCAGTACTTC
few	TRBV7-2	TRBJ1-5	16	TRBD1	CASSLGGGGLNQPQHF	TGTGCCAGCAGCTTAGGTGGAGGGGGCCTGAATCAGCCCCAGCATTTT
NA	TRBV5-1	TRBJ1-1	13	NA	CASRLEPHTEAFF	TGCGCCAGCAGACTTGAGCCTCACACTGAAGCTTTCTTT
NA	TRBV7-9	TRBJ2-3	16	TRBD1	CASSLGNRGHTDTQYF	TGTGCCAGCAGCTTAGGGAACAGGGGGCACACAGATACGCAGTATTTT
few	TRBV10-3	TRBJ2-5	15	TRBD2	CAIRGTSGPQETQYF	TGTGCCATCAGGGGGACTAGCGGGCCCCAAGAGACCCAGTACTTC
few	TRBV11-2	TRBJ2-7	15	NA	CASTLQLGPNYEQYF	TGTGCCAGCACCCTTCAACTCGGACCAAACTACGAGCAGTACTTC
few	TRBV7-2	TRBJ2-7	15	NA	CASSPRRTENHEQYF	TGTGCCAGCAGCCCGCGAAGGACAGAGAACCACGAGCAGTACTTC
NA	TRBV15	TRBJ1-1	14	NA	CATSRDLGTTEAFF	TGTGCCACCAGCAGAGATCTAGGGACAACTGAAGCTTTCTTT
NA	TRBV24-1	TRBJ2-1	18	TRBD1	CATSDPSPPGTGNNEQFF	TGTGCCACCAGTGACCCTAGCCCCCCCGGGACAGGAAACAATGAGCAGTTCTTC
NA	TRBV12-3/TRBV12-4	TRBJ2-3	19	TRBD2	CASSLAVPGLAGKGDTQYF	TGTGCCAGCAGTTTAGCGGTCCCGGGACTAGCGGGGAAGGGAGATACGCAGTATTTT
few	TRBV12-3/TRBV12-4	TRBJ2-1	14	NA	CASSLAVGHNEQFF	TGTGCCAGCAGTTTGGCAGTGGGCCACAATGAGCAGTTCTTC
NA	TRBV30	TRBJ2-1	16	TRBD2	CAWSVRAGISYNEQFF	TGTGCCTGGAGTGTACGAGCGGGAATATCCTACAATGAGCAGTTCTTC
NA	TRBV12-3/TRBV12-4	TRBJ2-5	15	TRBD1	CASSFGQGAGETQYF	TGTGCCAGCAGTTTTGGGCAGGGGGCGGGAGAGACCCAGTACTTC
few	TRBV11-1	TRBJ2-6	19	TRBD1	CASSLVGQGFSPGANVLTF	TGTGCCAGCAGCTTAGTGGGACAGGGATTTTCTCCTGGGGCCAACGTCCTGACTTTC
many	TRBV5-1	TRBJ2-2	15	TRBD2	CASSAGGSNTGELFF	TGCGCCAGCAGCGCCGGGGGGTCGAACACCGGGGAGCTGTTTTTT
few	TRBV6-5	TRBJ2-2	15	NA	CASSYVGAGTGELFF	TGTGCCAGCAGTTACGTCGGGGCAGGCACCGGGGAGCTGTTTTTT
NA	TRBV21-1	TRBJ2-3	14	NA	CASSRTPGTDTQYF	TGTGCCAGCAGCAGGACTCCCGGCACAGATACGCAGTATTTT
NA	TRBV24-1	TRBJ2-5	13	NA	CATSAGSLKTQYF	TGTGCCACCAGTGCAGGGTCCCTGAAGACCCAGTACTTC
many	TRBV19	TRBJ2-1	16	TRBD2	CASNMGLAGGRNEQFF	TGTGCCAGTAACATGGGACTAGCGGGAGGGCGGAATGAGCAGTTCTTC
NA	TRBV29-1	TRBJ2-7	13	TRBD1	CSVGGTGNGLQYF	TGCAGCGTGGGAGGGACAGGGAATGGGTTGCAGTACTTC
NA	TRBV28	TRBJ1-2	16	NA	CASSFGSGGANYGYTF	TGTGCCAGCAGTTTTGGTTCGGGCGGTGCTAACTATGGCTACACCTTC
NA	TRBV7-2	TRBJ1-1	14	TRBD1	CASSPRWTGAEAFF	TGTGCCAGCAGCCCCCGGTGGACAGGGGCTGAAGCTTTCTTT
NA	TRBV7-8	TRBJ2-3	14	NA	CASRYRDGTDTQYF	TGTGCCAGCAGATATCGGGACGGCACAGATACGCAGTATTTT
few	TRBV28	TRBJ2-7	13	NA	CASSFSMAYEQYF	TGTGCCAGCAGTTTCAGTATGGCCTACGAGCAGTACTTC
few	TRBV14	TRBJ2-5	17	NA	CASSQDLGSDNQETQYF	TGTGCCAGCAGCCAAGACTTGGGGTCAGATAACCAAGAGACCCAGTACTTC
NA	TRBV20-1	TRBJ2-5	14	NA	CSARFDKGQETQYF	TGCAGTGCTAGATTCGATAAGGGACAAGAGACCCAGTACTTC
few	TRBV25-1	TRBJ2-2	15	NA	CASSESKVGTGELFF	TGTGCCAGCAGTGAAAGTAAGGTCGGGACCGGGGAGCTGTTTTTT